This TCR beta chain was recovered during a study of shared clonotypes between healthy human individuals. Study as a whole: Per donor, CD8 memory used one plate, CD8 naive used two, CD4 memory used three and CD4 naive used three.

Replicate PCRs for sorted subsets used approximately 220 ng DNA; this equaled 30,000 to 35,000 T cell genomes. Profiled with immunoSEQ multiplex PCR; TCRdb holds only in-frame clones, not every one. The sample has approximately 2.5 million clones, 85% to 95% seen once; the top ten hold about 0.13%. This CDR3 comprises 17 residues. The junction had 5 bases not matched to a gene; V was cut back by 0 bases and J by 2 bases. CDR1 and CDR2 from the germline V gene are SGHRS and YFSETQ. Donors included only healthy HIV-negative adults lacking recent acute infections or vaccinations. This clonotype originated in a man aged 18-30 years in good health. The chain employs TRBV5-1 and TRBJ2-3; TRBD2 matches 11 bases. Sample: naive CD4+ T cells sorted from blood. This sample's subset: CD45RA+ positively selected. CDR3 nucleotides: TGCGCCAGCAGCTTGGGTGGACTAGCGGGTATCACAGATACGCAGTATTTT. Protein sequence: CASSLGGLAGITDTQYF. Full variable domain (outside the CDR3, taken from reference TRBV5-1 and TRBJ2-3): KAGVTQTPRYLIKTRGQQVTLSCSPISGHRSVSWYQQTPGQGLQFLFEYFSETQRNKGNFPGRFSGRQFSNSRSEMNVSTLELGDSALYLCASSLGGLAGITDTQYFGPGTRLTVL.